The following is a T cell receptor beta chain sequence with its context. In the original processing: Amplification from reference gene primers served as the basis for estimated nucleated cell counts. Profiled with immunoSEQ multiplex PCR; TCRdb holds only in-frame clones, not every one. The V and J calls and clone size are taken from that table; D and trimming were inferred from the DNA. The sample contains some 360,000 clones, approximately 89% of which appear only once. This sample was included in a study of blood T cell repertoires in COVID-19. Background on the study: Collection of acute and convalescent COVID-19 samples took place in the United States, Italy and Spain.

Looked up from germline, CDR1 is LNHDA and CDR2 is SQIVND (reference sequence). Unmatched junction bases numbered 12, after V lost 6 bases and J lost 1 base. This CDR3 region has 17 residues. The chain employs TRBV19 and TRBJ1-1; 9 positions agree with TRBD1. The sequence was collected from a woman aged 60 to 75 with COVID-19, enrolled during active disease. The sample taken for sequencing was peripheral blood. The CDR3 DNA reads as TGTGCCAGTAGAGGGACCGGGACAGGGTTCCAGAACACTGAAGCTTTCTTT. The encoded protein is CASRGTGTGFQNTEAFF.